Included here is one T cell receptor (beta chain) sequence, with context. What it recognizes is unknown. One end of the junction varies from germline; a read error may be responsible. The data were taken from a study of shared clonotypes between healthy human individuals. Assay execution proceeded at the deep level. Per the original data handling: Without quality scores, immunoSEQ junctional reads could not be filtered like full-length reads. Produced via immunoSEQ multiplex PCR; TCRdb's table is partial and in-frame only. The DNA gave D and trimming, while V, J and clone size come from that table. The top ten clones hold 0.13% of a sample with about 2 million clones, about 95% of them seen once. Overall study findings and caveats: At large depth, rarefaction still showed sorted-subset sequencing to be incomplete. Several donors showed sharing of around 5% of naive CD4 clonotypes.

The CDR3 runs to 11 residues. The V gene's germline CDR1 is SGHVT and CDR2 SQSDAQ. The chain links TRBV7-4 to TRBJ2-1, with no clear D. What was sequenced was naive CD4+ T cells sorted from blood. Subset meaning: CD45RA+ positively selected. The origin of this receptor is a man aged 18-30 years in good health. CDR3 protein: CASSSHNEQFF. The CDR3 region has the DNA TGTGCCAGCAGCTCCCACAATGAGCAGTTCTTC.